These 9 T cell receptor beta chains were sequenced from one sample in a study of T cell responses to AZD1222 COVID-19 vaccine. Data came from immunoSEQ multiplex PCR; TCRdb stores just in-frame clones and leaves some out. The profile shows some 99,000 clones, over 75% of them singletons. The specimen comprised peripheral blood, sampled 28 days after the second AZD1222 dose. These receptor sequences come from an adult who received the AZD1222 COVID-19 vaccine.

This clone was counted only a few times. The chain employs TRBV5-1 and TRBJ1-4; 9 bases match TRBD1. V lost 0 bases and J lost 8; bases outside the gene matches: 5. Germline assignment: CDR1 SGHRS and CDR2 YFSETQ. This CDR3 is 15 amino acids long. CDR3 in DNA: TGCGCCAGCAGCTTGGAAGGACAGGGGTGGGAAAAACTGTTTTTT. Protein product: CASSLEGQGWEKLFF.

This clone came up a few times. The chain links TRBV10-3 to TRBJ2-3, with D unclear. In germline, CDR1 is ENHRY, CDR2 SYGVKD. This CDR3 spans 15 amino acids. The germline V and J ends were trimmed by 4 bases and 1 base, with 12 bases remaining between them. Here the CDR3 DNA reads TGTGCCATCAGTGCCCCGATACGGGGCACAGATACGCAGTATTTT. Amino acids: CAISAPIRGTDTQYF.

The rearrangement uses TRBV6-2 or TRBV6-3 and TRBJ2-3, with D perhaps TRBD2 (5 bases). Germline V gives CDR1 MNHEY, CDR2 SVGEGT. The CDR3 is 17 residues long. With 2 bases removed from V and 6 bases from J, the gap between germline ends came to 21 bases. CDR3 nucleotides: TGTGCCAGCAGTTACGTGTGGTCGGACTCCGACGGGGATACGCAGTATTTT. It codes for CASSYVWSDSDGDTQYF.

The chain couples TRBV5-4 to TRBJ2-1; 7 bases line up with TRBD2. Germline lookup yields CDR1 SGHNT and CDR2 YYREEE (reference sequence). The CDR3 is 14 residues long. V shed 2 bases, J shed 6 bases, and the junction held 5 bases outside the gene matches. In DNA form, the CDR3 reads TGTGCCAGCAGCTTATTAGCGGGTCGCAATGAGCAGTTCTTC. Residues: CASSLLAGRNEQFF.

The chain carries TRBV6-4 and TRBJ2-1, with unresolved D. V was cut by 3 bases and J by 5 bases, with 8 bases left in between. The CDR3 is made up of 13 amino acids. CDR1 MRHNA and CDR2 SNTAGT come from the germline V gene. DNA of the CDR3: TGTGCCAGCAGTGAAATGGCCAACAATGAGCAGTTCTTC. Its protein product is CASSEMANNEQFF.

The gene calls are TRBV19 and TRBJ2-5; 7 positions match TRBD1. The CDR3 runs to 14 residues. From germline, CDR1 is LNHDA and CDR2 SQIVND (reference sequence). Unmatched junction bases numbered 8, after V lost 4 bases and J lost 6 bases. The CDR3 DNA reads as TGTGCCAGTAGTACCACCCCGACAGGGAAGACCCAGTACTTC. Amino acid sequence: CASSTTPTGKTQYF.

CDR3 sequence: CATSDPRGLQETQYF. The CDR3 nucleotides read TGTGCCACCAGTGATCCGCGGGGCCTCCAAGAGACCCAGTACTTC. This chain joins TRBV24-1 and TRBJ2-5, with a possible D match to TRBD2 (6 bases). Between the trimmed V and J ends, which lost 3 bases and 1 base, there was a span of 11 bases. Germline V gene data show CDR1 as KGHDR and CDR2 as SFDVKD. The CDR3 length is 15 residues.

The chain uses TRBV4-1 and TRBJ1-2; possible D gene TRBD1, 5 bases. The V gene lost 1 base and the J gene lost 1 base, with 10 bases spanning the gap. The CDR3 sequence is 15 residues long. In germline, CDR1 is MGHRA, CDR2 YSYEKL. CDR3 nucleotides: TGCGCCAGCAGCCAAGCGGGGGGATTTAACTATGGCTACACCTTC. Its translation: CASSQAGGFNYGYTF.

As DNA, the CDR3 is TGTGCCAGCAGTTTCCAGCGGGGTCCGAACACCGGGGAGCTGTTTTTT. Translation gives CASSFQRGPNTGELFF. The gene calls are TRBV2 and TRBJ2-2, with 7 positions matching TRBD2. Germline V gene lookup returns CDR1 SNHLY and CDR2 FYNNEI. J was trimmed by 0 bases and V by 5 bases; bases with no gene match: 6. The CDR3 contains 16 residues.